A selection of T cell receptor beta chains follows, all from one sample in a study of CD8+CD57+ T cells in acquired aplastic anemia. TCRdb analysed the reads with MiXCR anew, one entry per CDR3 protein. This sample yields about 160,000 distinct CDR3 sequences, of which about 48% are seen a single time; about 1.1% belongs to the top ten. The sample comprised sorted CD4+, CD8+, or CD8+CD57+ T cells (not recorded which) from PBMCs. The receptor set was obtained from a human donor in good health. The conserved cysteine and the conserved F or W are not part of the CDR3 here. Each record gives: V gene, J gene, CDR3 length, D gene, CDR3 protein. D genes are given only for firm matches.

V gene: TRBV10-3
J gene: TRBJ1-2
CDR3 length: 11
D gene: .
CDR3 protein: AIRGASANGYT

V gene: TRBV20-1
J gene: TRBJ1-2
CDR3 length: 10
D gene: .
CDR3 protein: SALRENYGYT

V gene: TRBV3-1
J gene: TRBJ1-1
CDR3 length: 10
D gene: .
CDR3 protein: ASIISNTEAF

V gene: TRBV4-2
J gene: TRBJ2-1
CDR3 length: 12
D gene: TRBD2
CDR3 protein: ASSPQRELYEQF

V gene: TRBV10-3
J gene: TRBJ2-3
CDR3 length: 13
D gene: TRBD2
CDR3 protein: AISEPSGRADTQY

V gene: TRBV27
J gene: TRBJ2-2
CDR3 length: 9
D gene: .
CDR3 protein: ASFNTGELF

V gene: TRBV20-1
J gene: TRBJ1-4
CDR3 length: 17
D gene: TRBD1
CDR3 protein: SASLGSGSDTGQVEKLF

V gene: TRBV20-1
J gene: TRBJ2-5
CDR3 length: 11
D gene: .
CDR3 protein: SAQGSLGETQY

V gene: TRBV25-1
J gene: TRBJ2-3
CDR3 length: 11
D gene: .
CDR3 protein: ASSVTGTDTQY

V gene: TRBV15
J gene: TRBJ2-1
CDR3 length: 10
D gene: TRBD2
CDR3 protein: ATSRGSGGPF

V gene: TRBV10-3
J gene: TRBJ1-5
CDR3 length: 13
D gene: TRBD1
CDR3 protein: ASSTLDRGIAPQH

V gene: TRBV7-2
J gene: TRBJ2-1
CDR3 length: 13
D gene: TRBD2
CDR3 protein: ASSWSGGGYNEQF

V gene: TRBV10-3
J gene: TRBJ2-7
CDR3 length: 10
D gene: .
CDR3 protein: AISGSSYEQY

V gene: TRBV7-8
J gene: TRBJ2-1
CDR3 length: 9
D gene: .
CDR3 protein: SVEEAEGQF

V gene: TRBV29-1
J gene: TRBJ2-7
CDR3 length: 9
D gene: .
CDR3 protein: SVTLLYEQY

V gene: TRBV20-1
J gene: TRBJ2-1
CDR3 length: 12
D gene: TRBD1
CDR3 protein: SAGGDSSYNEQF